This T cell receptor (beta chain) comes out of a study of cytomegalovirus exposure and HLA in healthy donors. Researchers ran the PCR with 60 Vbeta and 13 Jbeta primers. TCRdb's table, derived via immunoSEQ multiplex PCR, lists solely in-frame clones and lacks some. The sample lists over 150,000 clones; 60% to 80% were seen once. Losses at the gene ends were 4 bases for V and 4 bases for J; bases not matched to a gene: 5. Germline V gene sequence: CDR1 SNHLY, CDR2 FYNNEI. The CDR3 is 14 residues long. The chain is built from TRBV2 and TRBJ1-1; 8 bases are shared with TRBD1. Sequences were obtained from PBMCs. The clonotype was recovered from a man aged 30-40 years in good health and CMV-seropositive. This chain's CDR3 is CASSGQGRGTEAFF. The CDR3 DNA reads TGTGCCAGCAGTGGACAGGGGAGAGGCACTGAAGCTTTCTTT. The variable domain in full, with the rest retrieved from reference TRBV2 and TRBJ1-1, is EPEVTQTPSHQVTQMGQEVILRCVPISNHLYFYWYRQILGQKVEFLVSFYNNEISEKSEIFDDQFSVERPDGSNFTLKIRSTKLEDSAMYFCASSGQGRGTEAFFGQGTRLTVV.